Listed here is a single T cell receptor beta chain. Synthetic spike-ins, TCR analog templates, were added into each PCR. Data came from immunoSEQ multiplex PCR; TCRdb stores just in-frame clones and leaves some out. The sample lists under 100,000 clones; about four fifths were seen once. The data originate from a study of PD-L1 blockade in urothelial cancer. Deletions cut 5 bases from V and 4 bases from J, with 10 bases between. This CDR3 comprises 13 residues. Germline loops: CDR1 SGHNT, CDR2 YYREEE (reference sequence). The TCR comes from a man in his 70s with urothelial cancer. The starting material was PBMCs, obtained around atezolizumab (anti-PD-L1) treatment. This chain connects TRBV5-4 to TRBJ2-1; TRBD2 is a possible D gene (5 bases). The CDR3 loop reads CASRLDSYNEQFF. The CDR3 DNA follows: TGTGCCAGCAGACTAGATAGTTACAATGAGCAGTTCTTC.